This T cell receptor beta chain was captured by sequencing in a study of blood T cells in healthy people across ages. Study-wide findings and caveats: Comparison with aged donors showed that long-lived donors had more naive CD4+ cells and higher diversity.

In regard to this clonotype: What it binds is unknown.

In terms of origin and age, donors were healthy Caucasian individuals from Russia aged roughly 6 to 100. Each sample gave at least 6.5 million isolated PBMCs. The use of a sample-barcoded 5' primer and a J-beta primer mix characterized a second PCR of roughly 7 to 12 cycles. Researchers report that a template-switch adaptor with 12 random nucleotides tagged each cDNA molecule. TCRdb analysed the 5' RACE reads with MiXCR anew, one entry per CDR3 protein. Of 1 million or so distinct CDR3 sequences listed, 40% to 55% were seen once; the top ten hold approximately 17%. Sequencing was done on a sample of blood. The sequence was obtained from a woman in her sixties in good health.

The CDR3 sequence: CASSFRAGGTQYF. The CDR3 DNA sequence: TGTGCCAGCAGTTTCCGAGCGGGTGGGACCCAGTACTTC. The V and J genes are TRBV12-3 or TRBV12-4 and TRBJ2-5; possibly TRBD2 for D (6 bases). This CDR3 comprises 13 residues. Trimming stripped 3 bases from V and 7 bases from J, with 12 bases between.